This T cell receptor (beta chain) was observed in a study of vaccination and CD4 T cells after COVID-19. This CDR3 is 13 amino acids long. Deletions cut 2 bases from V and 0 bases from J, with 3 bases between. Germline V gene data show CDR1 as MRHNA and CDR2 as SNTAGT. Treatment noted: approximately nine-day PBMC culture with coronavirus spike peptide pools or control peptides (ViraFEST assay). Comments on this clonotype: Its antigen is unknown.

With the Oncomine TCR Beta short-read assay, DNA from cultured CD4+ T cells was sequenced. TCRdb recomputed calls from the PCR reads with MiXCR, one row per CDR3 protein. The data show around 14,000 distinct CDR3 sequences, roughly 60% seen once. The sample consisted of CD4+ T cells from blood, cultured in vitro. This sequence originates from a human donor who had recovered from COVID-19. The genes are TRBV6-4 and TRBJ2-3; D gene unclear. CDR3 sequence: CASSDGSTDTQYF. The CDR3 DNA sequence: TGTGCCAGCAGTGACGGGAGCACAGATACGCAGTATTTT.